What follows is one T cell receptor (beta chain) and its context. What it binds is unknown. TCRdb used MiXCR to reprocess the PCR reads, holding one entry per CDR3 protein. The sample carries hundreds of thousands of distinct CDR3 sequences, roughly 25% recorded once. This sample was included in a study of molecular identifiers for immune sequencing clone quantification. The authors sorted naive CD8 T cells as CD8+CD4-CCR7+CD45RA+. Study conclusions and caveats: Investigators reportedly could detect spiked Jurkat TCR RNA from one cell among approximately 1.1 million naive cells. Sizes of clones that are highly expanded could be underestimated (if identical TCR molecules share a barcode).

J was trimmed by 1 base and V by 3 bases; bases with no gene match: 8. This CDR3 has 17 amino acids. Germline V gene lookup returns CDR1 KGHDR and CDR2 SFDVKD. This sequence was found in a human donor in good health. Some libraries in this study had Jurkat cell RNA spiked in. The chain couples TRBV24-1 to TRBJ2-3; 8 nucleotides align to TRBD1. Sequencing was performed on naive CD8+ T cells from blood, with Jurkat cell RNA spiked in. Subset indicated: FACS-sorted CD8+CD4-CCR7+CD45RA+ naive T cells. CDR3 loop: CATSDGRQGIGTDTQYF. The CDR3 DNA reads TGTGCCACCAGTGATGGCCGACAGGGGATAGGCACAGATACGCAGTATTTT.